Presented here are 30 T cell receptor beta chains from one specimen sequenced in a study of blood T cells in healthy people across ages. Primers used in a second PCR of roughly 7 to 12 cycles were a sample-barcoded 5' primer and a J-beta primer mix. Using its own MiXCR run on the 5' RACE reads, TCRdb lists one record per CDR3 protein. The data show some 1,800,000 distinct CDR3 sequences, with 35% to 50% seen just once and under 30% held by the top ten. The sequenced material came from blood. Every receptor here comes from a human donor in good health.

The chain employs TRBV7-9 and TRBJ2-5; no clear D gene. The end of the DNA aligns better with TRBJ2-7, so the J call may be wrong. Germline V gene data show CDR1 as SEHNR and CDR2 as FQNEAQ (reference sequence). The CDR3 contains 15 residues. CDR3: CASSLEVGEPYEQYF. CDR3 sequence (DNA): TGTGCCAGCAGCTTAGAAGTTGGGGAACCCTACGAGCAGTACTTC.

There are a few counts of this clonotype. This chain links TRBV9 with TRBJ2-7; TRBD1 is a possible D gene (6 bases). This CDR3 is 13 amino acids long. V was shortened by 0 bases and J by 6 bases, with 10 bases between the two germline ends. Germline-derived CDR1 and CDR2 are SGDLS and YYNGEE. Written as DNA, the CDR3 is TGTGCCAGCAGCGTAGCAGGGGACCCCGAGCAGTACTTC. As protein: CASSVAGDPEQYF.

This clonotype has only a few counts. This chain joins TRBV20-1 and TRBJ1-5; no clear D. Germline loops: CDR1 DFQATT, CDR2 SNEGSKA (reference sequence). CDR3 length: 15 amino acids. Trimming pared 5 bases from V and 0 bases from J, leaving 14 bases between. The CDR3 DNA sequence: TGCAGTGCTTCACACGGACCTTATAGCAATCAGCCCCAGCATTTT. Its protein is CSASHGPYSNQPQHF.

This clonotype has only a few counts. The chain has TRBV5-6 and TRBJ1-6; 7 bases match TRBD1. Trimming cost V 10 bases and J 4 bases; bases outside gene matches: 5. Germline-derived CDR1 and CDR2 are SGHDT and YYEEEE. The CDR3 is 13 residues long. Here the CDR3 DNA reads TGTGCCGGACAACAGGGGTATAATTCACCCCTCCACTTT. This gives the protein CAGQQGYNSPLHF.

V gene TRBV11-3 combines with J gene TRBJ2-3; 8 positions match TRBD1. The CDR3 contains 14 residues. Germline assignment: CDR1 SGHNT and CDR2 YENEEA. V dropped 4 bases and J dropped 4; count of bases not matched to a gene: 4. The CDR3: CASSSRGRPDTQYF. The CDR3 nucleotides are TGTGCCAGCAGCTCCAGGGGGCGCCCAGATACGCAGTATTTT.

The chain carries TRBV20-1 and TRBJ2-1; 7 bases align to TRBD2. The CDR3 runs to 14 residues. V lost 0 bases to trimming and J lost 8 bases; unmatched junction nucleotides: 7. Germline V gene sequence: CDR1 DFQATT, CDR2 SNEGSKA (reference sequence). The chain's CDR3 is CSARESSGGDEQFF. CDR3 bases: TGCAGTGCTAGAGAGTCTAGCGGTGGCGATGAGCAGTTCTTC.

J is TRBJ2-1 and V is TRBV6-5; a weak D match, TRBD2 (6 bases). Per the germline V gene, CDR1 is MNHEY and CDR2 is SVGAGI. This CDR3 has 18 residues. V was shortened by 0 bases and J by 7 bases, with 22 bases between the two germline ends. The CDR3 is CASSYSSNRVPGGNEQFF. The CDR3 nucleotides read TGTGCCAGCAGTTACTCGTCAAACCGGGTTCCTGGGGGGAATGAGCAGTTCTTC.

CDR3 sequence reads: CASSPDRDRLSGANVLTF. The DNA of the CDR3 is TGTGCCAGCAGCCCAGACAGGGACCGCCTCTCTGGGGCCAACGTCCTGACTTTC. V and J are TRBV28 and TRBJ2-6; 7 bases agree with TRBD1. With V trimmed by 6 bases and J by 0 bases, 11 bases remained unmatched. Germline-derived CDR1 and CDR2 are MDHEN and SYDVKM. The CDR3 contains 18 residues.

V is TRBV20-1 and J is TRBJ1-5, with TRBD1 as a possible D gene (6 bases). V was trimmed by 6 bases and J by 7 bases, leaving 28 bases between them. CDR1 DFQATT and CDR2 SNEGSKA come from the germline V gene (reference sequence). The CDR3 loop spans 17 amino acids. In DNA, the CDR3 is TGCAGTGCAAAAGCGGGTGGCAGGGGATTTTTCGGGCAGCCCCAGCATTTT. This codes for CSAKAGGRGFFGQPQHF.

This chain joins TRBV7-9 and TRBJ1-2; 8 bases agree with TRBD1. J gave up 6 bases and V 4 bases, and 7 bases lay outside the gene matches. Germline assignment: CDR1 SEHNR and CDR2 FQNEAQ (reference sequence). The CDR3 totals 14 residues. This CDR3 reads CASSWVDREDGYTF. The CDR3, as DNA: TGTGCCAGCAGCTGGGTGGACAGGGAAGATGGCTACACCTTC.

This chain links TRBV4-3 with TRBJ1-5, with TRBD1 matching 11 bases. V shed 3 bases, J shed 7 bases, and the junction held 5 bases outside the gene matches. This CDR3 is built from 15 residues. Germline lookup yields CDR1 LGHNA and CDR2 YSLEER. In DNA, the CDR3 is TGCGCCAGCAGCCAGGGGACAGGGGGTATCCAGCCCCAGCATTTT. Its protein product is CASSQGTGGIQPQHF.

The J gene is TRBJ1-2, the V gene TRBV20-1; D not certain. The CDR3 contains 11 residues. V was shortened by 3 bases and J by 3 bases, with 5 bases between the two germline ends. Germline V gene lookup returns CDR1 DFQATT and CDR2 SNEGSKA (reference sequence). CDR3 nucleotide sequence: TGCAGTGCTAGGAGGGACTATGGCTACACCTTC. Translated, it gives CSARRDYGYTF.

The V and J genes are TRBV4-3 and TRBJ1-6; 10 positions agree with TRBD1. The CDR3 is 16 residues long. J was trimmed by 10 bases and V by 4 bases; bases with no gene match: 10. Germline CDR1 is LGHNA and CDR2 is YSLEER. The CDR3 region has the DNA TGCGCCAGCAGCCGATCGACAGGGGGCGAGCAATCACCCCTCCACTTT. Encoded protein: CASSRSTGGEQSPLHF.

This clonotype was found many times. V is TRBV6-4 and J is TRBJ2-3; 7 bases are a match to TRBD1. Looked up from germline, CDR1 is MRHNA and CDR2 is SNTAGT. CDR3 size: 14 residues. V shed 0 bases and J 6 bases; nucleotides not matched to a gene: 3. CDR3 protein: CASSDSQGSDTQYF. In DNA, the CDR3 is TGTGCCAGCAGTGACTCACAGGGGTCGGATACGCAGTATTTT.

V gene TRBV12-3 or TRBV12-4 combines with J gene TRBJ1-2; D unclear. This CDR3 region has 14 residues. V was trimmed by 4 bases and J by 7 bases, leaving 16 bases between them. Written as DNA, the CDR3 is TGTGCCAGCAGTTCCCCAGGTAGTACTTCTGGCTACACCTTC. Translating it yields CASSSPGSTSGYTF.

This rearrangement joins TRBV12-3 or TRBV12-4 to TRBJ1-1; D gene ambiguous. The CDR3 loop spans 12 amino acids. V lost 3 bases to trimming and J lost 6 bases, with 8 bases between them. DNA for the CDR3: TGTGCCAGCAGTTTTCCCCTTGCTGAAGCTTTCTTT. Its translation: CASSFPLAEAFF.

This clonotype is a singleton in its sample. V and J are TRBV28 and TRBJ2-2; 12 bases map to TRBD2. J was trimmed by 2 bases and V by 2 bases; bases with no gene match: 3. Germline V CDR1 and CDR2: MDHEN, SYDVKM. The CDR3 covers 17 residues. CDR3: CASSLLAGGHNTGELFF. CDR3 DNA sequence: TGTGCCAGCAGTTTACTAGCGGGGGGGCATAACACCGGGGAGCTGTTTTTT.

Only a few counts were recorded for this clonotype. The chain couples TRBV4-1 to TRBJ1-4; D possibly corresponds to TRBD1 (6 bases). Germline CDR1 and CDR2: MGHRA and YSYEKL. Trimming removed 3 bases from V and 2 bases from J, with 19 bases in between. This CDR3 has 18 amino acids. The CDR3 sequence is CASSHKIRGARTNEKLFF. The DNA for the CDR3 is TGCGCCAGCAGCCATAAGATACGGGGGGCTCGGACTAATGAAAAACTGTTTTTT.

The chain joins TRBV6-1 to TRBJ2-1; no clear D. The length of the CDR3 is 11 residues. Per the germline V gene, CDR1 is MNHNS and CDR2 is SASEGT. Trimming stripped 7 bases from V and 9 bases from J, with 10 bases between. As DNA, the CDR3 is TGTGCCAGCAAGGTAGATGGTGAGCAGTTCTTC. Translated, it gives CASKVDGEQFF.

The CDR3 nucleotides read TGTGCCAGCAGTTATGGAAGCCCGGTCAACAATGAGCAGTTCTTC. Translating it yields CASSYGSPVNNEQFF. This chain links TRBV12-3 or TRBV12-4 with TRBJ2-1; no firm D call. Trimming pared 4 bases from V and 5 bases from J, leaving 15 bases between. The CDR3 covers 15 residues.

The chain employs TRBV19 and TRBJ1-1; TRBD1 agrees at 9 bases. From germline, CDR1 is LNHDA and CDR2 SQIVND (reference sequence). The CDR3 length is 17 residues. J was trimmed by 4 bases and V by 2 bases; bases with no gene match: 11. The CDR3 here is CASSIRGLTGGGTEAFF. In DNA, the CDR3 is TGTGCCAGTAGTATAAGGGGTTTGACAGGGGGAGGCACTGAAGCTTTCTTT.

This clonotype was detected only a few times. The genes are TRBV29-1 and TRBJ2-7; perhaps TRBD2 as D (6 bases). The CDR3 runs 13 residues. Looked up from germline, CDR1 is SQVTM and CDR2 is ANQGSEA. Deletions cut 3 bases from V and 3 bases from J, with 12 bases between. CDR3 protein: CSVDGGDLYEQYF. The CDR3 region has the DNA TGCAGCGTTGATGGAGGGGACCTCTACGAGCAGTACTTC.

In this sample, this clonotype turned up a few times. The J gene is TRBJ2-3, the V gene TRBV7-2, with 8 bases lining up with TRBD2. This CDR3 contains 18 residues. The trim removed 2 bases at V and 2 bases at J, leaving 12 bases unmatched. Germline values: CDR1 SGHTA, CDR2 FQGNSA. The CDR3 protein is CASSLTGRAGGLTDTQYF. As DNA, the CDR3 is TGTGCCAGCAGCTTAACAGGGAGGGCGGGGGGTCTCACAGATACGCAGTATTTT. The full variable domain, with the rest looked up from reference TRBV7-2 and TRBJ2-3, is GAGVSQSPSNKVTEKGKDVELRCDPISGHTALYWYRQSLGQGLEFLIYFQGNSAPDKSGLPSDRFSAERTGGSVSTLTIQRTQQEDSAVYLCASSLTGRAGGLTDTQYFGPGTRLTVL.

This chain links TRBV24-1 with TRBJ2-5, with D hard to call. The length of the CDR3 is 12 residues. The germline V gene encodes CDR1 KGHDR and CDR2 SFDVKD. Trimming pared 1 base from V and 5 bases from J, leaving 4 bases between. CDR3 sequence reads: CATSDFRETQYF. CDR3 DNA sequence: TGTGCCACCAGTGATTTTAGGGAGACCCAGTACTTC.

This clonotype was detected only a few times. The CDR3 nucleotides are TGCAGCGTTGAAGATGGAAGCGGCCAAGAGACCCAGTACTTC. Amino acid sequence: CSVEDGSGQETQYF. The chain recombines TRBV29-1 with TRBJ2-5; the D gene is possibly TRBD2 (5 bases). From germline, CDR1 is SQVTM and CDR2 ANQGSEA. This CDR3 is built from 14 residues. Trimming removed 0 bases from V and 1 base from J, with 9 bases in between.

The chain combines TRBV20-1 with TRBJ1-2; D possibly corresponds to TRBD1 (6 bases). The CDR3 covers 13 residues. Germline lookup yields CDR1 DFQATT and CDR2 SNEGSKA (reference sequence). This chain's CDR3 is CSSPGEGGYGYTF. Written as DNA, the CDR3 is TGCAGCTCCCCAGGGGAGGGGGGCTATGGCTACACCTTC.

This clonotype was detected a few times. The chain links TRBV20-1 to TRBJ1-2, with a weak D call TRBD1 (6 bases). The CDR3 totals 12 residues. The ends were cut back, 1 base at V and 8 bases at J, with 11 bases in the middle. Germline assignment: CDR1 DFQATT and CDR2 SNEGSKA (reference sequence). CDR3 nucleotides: TGCAGTGCTAGAGTTATGGGGGGCGGCTACACCTTC. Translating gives CSARVMGGGYTF.

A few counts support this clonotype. In nucleotides, the CDR3 is TGTGCCAGCAGCCTTAATAATGCTGGAAACACCATATATTTT. This codes for CASSLNNAGNTIYF. The rearrangement links TRBV7-2 to TRBJ1-3; D not resolved. Germline-derived CDR1 and CDR2 are SGHTA and FQGNSA. With 5 bases removed from V and 2 bases from J, the gap between germline ends came to 10 bases. The CDR3 spans 14 residues.

The CDR3 reads CASSFLDSNQPQHF. The CDR3, as DNA: TGTGCCAGCAGTTTTTTGGATAGCAATCAGCCCCAGCATTTT. The chain employs TRBV28 and TRBJ1-5; no reliable D call. CDR1 and CDR2 (germline): MDHEN, SYDVKM. This CDR3 comprises 14 residues. Trimming took off 3 bases at V and 0 bases at J, with 6 bases between the two ends.

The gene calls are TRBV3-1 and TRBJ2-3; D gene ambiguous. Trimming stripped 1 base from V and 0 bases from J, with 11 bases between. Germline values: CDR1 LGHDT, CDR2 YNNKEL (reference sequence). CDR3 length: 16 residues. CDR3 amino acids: CASSQVGSTSTDTQYF. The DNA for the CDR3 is TGTGCCAGCAGCCAAGTCGGCAGCACAAGCACAGATACGCAGTATTTT.